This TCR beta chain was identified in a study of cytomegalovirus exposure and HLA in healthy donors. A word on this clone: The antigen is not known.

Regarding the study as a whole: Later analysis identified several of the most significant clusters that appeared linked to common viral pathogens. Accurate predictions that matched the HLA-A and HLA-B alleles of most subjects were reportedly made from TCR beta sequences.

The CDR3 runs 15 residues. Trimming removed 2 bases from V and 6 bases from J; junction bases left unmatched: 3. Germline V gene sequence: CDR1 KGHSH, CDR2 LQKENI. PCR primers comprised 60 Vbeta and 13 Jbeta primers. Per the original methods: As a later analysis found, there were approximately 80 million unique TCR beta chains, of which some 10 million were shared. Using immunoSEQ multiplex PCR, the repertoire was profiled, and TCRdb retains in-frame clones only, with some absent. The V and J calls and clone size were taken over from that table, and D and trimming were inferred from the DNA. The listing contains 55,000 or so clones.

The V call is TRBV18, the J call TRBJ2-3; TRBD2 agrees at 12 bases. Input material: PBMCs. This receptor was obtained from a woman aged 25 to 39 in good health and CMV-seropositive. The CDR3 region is CASSPGLAGPDTQYF. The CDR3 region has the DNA TGTGCCAGCTCACCAGGACTAGCGGGACCGGATACGCAGTATTTT. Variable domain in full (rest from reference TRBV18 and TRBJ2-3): NAGVMQNPRHLVRRRGQEARLRCSPMKGHSHVYWYRQLPEEGLKFMVYLQKENIIDESGMPKERFSAEFPKEGPSILRIQQVVRGDSAAYFCASSPGLAGPDTQYFGPGTRLTVL.